What follows are 8 T cell receptor beta chains derived from one specimen sequenced in a study of chemoradiotherapy in HPV16-positive cancers. Using immunoSEQ multiplex PCR, the repertoire was profiled, and TCRdb retains in-frame clones only, with some absent. The table has about 7,000 clones, nearly 80% seen once. This sample was gathered from a patient who underwent chemoradiotherapy. The receptors stem from a human donor with HPV-associated anogenital cancer.

A few counts support this clone. The CDR3 nucleotides are TGCGCCAGCAGCCAAGGTCCGGGACAGATCTACGAGCAGTACTTC. Its translation: CASSQGPGQIYEQYF. This chain joins TRBV4-1 and TRBJ2-7; 7 positions match TRBD1. The CDR3 runs to 15 residues. The germline V gene has CDR1 MGHRA and CDR2 YSYEKL. V shed 1 base and J 3 bases; nucleotides not matched to a gene: 6.

The chain carries TRBV9 and TRBJ1-3, with TRBD1 matching over 10 bases. The length of the CDR3 is 15 residues. The germline CDR1 and CDR2 sequences are SGDLS and YYNGEE. V was pared by 3 bases and J by 4 bases, with 4 bases of the junction left unmatched. The CDR3 here is CASSEGTGAGNTIYF. Here the CDR3 DNA reads TGTGCCAGCAGCGAGGGGACAGGGGCCGGAAACACCATATATTTT. Combining the CDR3 with reference TRBV9 and TRBJ1-3 gives the whole variable domain DSGVTQTPKHLITATGQRVTLRCSPRSGDLSVYWYQQSLDQGLQFLIQYYNGEERAKGNILERFSAQQFPDLHSELNLSSLELGDSALYFCASSEGTGAGNTIYFGEGSWLTVV.

This clone occurred a few times. The rearrangement uses TRBV19 and TRBJ2-7; the match to TRBD1 covers 10 bases. The J segment lost 1 base and the V segment lost 9 bases, leaving 6 bases of the junction unmatched. This CDR3 has 14 amino acids. Germline assignment: CDR1 LNHDA and CDR2 SQIVND (reference sequence). This CDR3 reads CASSGQGLSYEQYF. CDR3 sequence (DNA): TGTGCCAGCTCGGGACAGGGGTTGTCCTACGAGCAGTACTTC.

V is TRBV28 and J is TRBJ1-1, with D maybe TRBD1 (5 bases). Trimming removed 1 base at V and 0 bases at J, with 12 bases between. Germline V lookup: CDR1 MDHEN, CDR2 SYDVKM. The CDR3 runs 16 residues. CDR3 bases: TGTGCCAGCAGTTTATTGGGTCGGGGACTGAACACTGAAGCTTTCTTT. Translation: CASSLLGRGLNTEAFF.

This chain joins TRBV5-1 and TRBJ1-1; 10 bases agree with TRBD1. The CDR3 has 14 residues. Losses at the gene ends were 3 bases for V and 11 bases for J; bases not matched to a gene: 10. Germline V gene lookup returns CDR1 SGHRS and CDR2 YFSETQ. The CDR3 spells CASSYYSGTGVAFF. The DNA for the CDR3 is TGCGCCAGCAGCTACTACTCCGGGACAGGGGTGGCTTTCTTT.

The CDR3 nucleotides are TGCAGCGTTGACAGGTCCGGAGATACGCAGTATTTT. Translating gives CSVDRSGDTQYF. The rearrangement links TRBV29-1 to TRBJ2-3; D remains ambiguous. Deletions cut 3 bases from V and 5 bases from J, with 9 bases between. Germline V lookup: CDR1 SQVTM, CDR2 ANQGSEA. This CDR3 contains 12 residues.

Only one count was recorded for this clone. This chain connects TRBV21-1 to TRBJ2-7. TRBV21-1 is recorded as a pseudogene. The CDR3 is made up of 16 amino acids. The CDR3 bases are TGTGCCAGCAGCTCAGGGGCCTTCGGGAGTTCCTACGAGCAGTACTTC. Translated, it gives CASSSGAFGSSYEQYF.

In the case of this clone: Other DNA sequences in this specimen translate into the identical CDR3. The CDR3 coding sequence is TGTGCCTGGAGTGTACCCGGCTACGAGCAGTACTTC. It codes for CAWSVPGYEQYF. This sequence joins TRBV30 and TRBJ2-7, with D uncertain. Germline-derived CDR1 and CDR2 are GTSNPN and SVGIG (reference sequence). V shed 0 bases and J shed 3 bases, with 6 bases lying between them. CDR3 length: 12 residues.